The rows below give T cell receptor beta chains drawn from one sample of a study of vaccination and CD4 T cells after COVID-19. No antigen is known for these receptors. TCRdb reanalysed the PCR reads using MiXCR and keeps one entry per CDR3 protein. The table lists about 19,000 distinct CDR3 sequences, around 55% of them singletons. What was sequenced was CD4+ T cells from blood, cultured in vitro. The source is a human donor who had recovered from COVID-19. Both conserved end residues are part of each CDR3.

V gene	J gene	CDR3 protein
TRBV2	TRBJ1-2	CASRRGDYGYTF
TRBV2	TRBJ1-5	CASSRSNQPQHF
TRBV5-1	TRBJ2-7	CASSLEVSGSNEQYF
TRBV20-1	TRBJ2-3	CSFPDQADTQYF
TRBV2	TRBJ1-2	CASSEDSGGNYGYTF
TRBV4-1	TRBJ2-5	CASSQSGRDRGTQYF
TRBV28	TRBJ1-2	CASSTRDSRSGYTF
TRBV4-2	TRBJ2-3	CASSLTSRAAGGTDTQYF
TRBV20-1	TRBJ2-7	CSARDPSGEEQYF
TRBV6-5	TRBJ1-2	CASSYDRDGVGYTF
TRBV2	TRBJ2-3	CASSLGLAGGADTQYF
TRBV6-2/TRBV6-3	TRBJ2-2	CASITLLAPGELFF
TRBV6-1	TRBJ2-5	CASSLTLQETQYF
TRBV6-1	TRBJ2-1	CASSPQLAGTYNEQFF
TRBV20-1	TRBJ2-5	CSARGTGWETQYF
TRBV28	TRBJ1-1	CASRLPGPNREAFF
TRBV19	TRBJ2-7	CASRGGGFHEQYF
TRBV5-5	TRBJ1-2	CASSPGTVYGYTF
TRBV19	TRBJ1-5	CASSRDREQPQHF
TRBV25-1	TRBJ1-1	CASSPTWGGAFF
TRBV30	TRBJ1-5	CAWSAGTGGYQPQHF
TRBV5-1	TRBJ2-5	CASSIRQGAHGETQYF
TRBV12-3/TRBV12-4	TRBJ1-2	CASSWTGVGYTF
TRBV6-5	TRBJ2-3	CASSLTGATDTDTQYF